The next 7 T cell receptor beta chains were all read from a single sample in a study of cytomegalovirus exposure and HLA in healthy donors. Primers included in the PCR were 60 Vbeta and 13 Jbeta primers. Data came from immunoSEQ multiplex PCR; TCRdb stores just in-frame clones and leaves some out. The sample lists about 200,000 clones, roughly four fifths occurring once. The sequenced sample was PBMCs. The receptors originated from a woman aged 18-29 years in good health and CMV-seronegative.

This rearrangement joins TRBV30 to TRBJ2-5, with 8 bases matching TRBD1. CDR1 and CDR2 from the germline V gene are GTSNPN and SVGIG (reference sequence). The V segment lost 2 bases and the J segment 4 bases; nucleotides outside the gene matches: 15. The CDR3 length is 17 residues. The CDR3 protein is CAWSNEDRALVRETQYF. CDR3 nucleotides: TGTGCCTGGAGTAACGAGGACAGGGCCCTAGTTAGAGAGACCCAGTACTTC. Combining the CDR3 with reference TRBV30 and TRBJ2-5 gives the whole variable domain SQTIHQWPATLVQPVGSPLSLECTVEGTSNPNLYWYRQAAGRGLQLLFYSVGIGQISSEVPQNLSASRPQDRQFILSSKKLLLSDSGFYLCAWSNEDRALVRETQYFGPGTRLLVL.

The V call is TRBV7-6, the J call TRBJ1-1; D gene uncertain. The V gene's germline CDR1 is SGHVS and CDR2 FNYEAQ. This CDR3 region has 14 residues. The germline V and J ends were trimmed by 3 bases and 3 bases, with 11 bases remaining between them. The CDR3 DNA reads TGTGCCAGCAGCTTCGTTCGGGGTGACACTGAAGCTTTCTTT. Protein sequence: CASSFVRGDTEAFF.

The chain couples TRBV10-3 to TRBJ2-1; 9 positions agree with TRBD1. The CDR3 runs to 14 residues. V shed 4 bases, J shed 4 bases, and the junction held 2 bases outside the gene matches. Germline CDR1 is ENHRY and CDR2 is SYGVKD. The CDR3 reads CAISGGTGYNEQFF. The CDR3 nucleotides are TGTGCCATCAGTGGAGGGACAGGGTACAATGAGCAGTTCTTC.

The chain employs TRBV6-1 and TRBJ2-7; TRBD2 matches at 10 bases. The CDR3 is 16 amino acids. Per the germline V gene, CDR1 is MNHNS and CDR2 is SASEGT. After removal of 2 bases from V and 0 bases from J, the junction contained 4 bases not matched to a gene. This CDR3 is CASSERAGGPSYEQYF. CDR3 DNA: TGTGCCAGCAGTGAAAGAGCGGGAGGGCCCTCCTACGAGCAGTACTTC.

The gene calls are TRBV27 and TRBJ2-7, with a possible D match to TRBD2 (6 bases). Germline V gene data show CDR1 as MNHEY and CDR2 as SMNVEV (reference sequence). CDR3 length: 14 residues. Trimming removed 5 bases from V and 2 bases from J, with 13 bases in between. The chain's CDR3 is CASSPVTGAYEQYF. The CDR3 nucleotides read TGTGCCAGCAGTCCAGTGACGGGGGCCTACGAGCAGTACTTC.

The chain has TRBV7-2 and TRBJ1-2; 7 nucleotides align to TRBD1. This CDR3 is built from 14 residues. Germline V gene data show CDR1 as SGHTA and CDR2 as FQGNSA. Unmatched junction bases numbered 11, after V lost 5 bases and J lost 8 bases. The CDR3 sequence is CASSAQGRSWGYTF. The CDR3 DNA is TGTGCCAGCAGCGCACAGGGGCGAAGTTGGGGCTACACCTTC.

The genes are TRBV4-1 and TRBJ2-2, with 11 nucleotides matching TRBD2. This CDR3 has 16 amino acids. The V and J ends lost 1 base and 4 bases, in that order; junction bases with no gene match: 2. Looked up from germline, CDR1 is MGHRA and CDR2 is YSYEKL. CDR3 sequence (DNA): TGCGCCAGCAGCCAAGTAGCGGGAGGGTTCACCGGGGAGCTGTTTTTT. It encodes CASSQVAGGFTGELFF.